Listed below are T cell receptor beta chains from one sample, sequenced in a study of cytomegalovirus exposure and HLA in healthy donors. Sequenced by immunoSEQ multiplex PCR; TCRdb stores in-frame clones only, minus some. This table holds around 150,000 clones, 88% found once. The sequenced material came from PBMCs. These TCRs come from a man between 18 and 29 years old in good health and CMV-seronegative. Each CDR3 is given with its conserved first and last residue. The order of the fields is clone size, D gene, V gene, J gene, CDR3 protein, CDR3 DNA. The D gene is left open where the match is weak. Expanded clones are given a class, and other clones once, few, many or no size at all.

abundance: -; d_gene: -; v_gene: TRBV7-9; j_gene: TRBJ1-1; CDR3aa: CASSLGSGPNTEAFF; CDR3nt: TGTGCCAGCAGCTTAGGTAGCGGCCCTAACACTGAAGCTTTCTTT
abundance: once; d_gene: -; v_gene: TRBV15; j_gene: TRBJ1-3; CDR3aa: CATSSRLRRKSSGNTIYF; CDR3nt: TGTGCCACCAGCTCCCGCTTACGGCGGAAGAGCTCTGGAAACACCATATATTTT
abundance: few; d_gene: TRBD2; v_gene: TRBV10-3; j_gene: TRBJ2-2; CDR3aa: CAISEGTIKAGELFF; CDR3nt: TGTGCCATCAGTGAGGGGACTATTAAGGCCGGGGAGCTGTTTTTT
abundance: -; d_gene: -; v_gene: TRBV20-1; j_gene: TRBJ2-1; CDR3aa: CSARVLREQFF; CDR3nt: TGCAGTGCTAGAGTCCTGCGCGAGCAGTTCTTC
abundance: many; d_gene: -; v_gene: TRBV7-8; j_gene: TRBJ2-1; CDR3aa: CASSLAGGPSNEQFF; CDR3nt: TGTGCCAGCAGCTTAGCGGGGGGGCCGAGCAATGAGCAGTTCTTC
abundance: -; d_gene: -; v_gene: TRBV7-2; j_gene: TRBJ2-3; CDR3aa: CASSLIQRFTDTQYF; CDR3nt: TGTGCCAGCAGCTTAATCCAGCGGTTCACAGATACGCAGTATTTT
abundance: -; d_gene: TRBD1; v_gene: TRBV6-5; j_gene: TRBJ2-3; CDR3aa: CASSPTGSSTDTQYF; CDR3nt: TGTGCCAGCAGTCCGACAGGGTCGAGCACAGATACGCAGTATTTT
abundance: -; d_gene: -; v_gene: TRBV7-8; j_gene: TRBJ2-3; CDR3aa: CASSPSRVSTDTQYF; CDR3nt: TGTGCCAGCAGCCCCTCCCGGGTGAGCACAGATACGCAGTATTTT
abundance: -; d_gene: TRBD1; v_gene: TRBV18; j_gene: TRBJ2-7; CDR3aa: CASSPRDRGLGEQYF; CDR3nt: TGTGCCAGCTCACCACGTGACAGGGGGTTAGGCGAGCAGTACTTC
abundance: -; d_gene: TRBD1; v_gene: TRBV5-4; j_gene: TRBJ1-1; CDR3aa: CASSLQGAEAFF; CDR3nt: TGTGCCAGCAGCTTACAGGGGGCTGAAGCTTTCTTT
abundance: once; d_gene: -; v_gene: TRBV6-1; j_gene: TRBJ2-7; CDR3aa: CASTPSATYEQYF; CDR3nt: TGTGCCAGCACGCCTAGCGCTACCTACGAGCAGTACTTC
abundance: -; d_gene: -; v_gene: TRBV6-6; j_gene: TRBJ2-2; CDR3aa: CASSQTGAGELFF; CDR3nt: TGTGCCAGCAGCCAAACGGGGGCCGGGGAGCTGTTTTTT
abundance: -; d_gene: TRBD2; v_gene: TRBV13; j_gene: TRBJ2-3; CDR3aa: CASSYGSGRGADTQYF; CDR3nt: TGTGCCAGCAGCTATGGAAGCGGGAGAGGCGCAGATACGCAGTATTTT
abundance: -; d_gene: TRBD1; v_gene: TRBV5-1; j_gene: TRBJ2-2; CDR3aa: CASSQDRGQVTGELFF; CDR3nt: TGCGCCAGCAGCCAGGACAGGGGGCAAGTCACCGGGGAGCTGTTTTTT
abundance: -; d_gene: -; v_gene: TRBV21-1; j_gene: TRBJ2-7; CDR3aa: CASSKKKMDSPSYEQYF; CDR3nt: TGTGCCAGCAGCAAAAAAAAGATGGACAGCCCCTCCTACGAGCAGTACTTC
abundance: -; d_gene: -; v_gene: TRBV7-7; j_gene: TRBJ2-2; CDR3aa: CASSSGGRNTGELFF; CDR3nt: TGTGCTAGCAGCTCTGGGGGGAGGAACACCGGGGAGCTGTTTTTT
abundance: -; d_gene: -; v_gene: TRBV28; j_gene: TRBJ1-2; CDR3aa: CASRQGEGYGYTF; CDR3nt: TGTGCCAGCAGGCAAGGGGAGGGCTATGGCTACACCTTC
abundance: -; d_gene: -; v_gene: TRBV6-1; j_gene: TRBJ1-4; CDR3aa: CASKQDRSNEKLFF; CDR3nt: TGTGCCAGCAAGCAGGACAGATCTAATGAAAAACTGTTTTTT
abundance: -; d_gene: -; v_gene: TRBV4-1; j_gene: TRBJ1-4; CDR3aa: CASSLQINEKLFF; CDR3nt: TGCGCCAGCAGCCTCCAGATTAATGAAAAACTGTTTTTT
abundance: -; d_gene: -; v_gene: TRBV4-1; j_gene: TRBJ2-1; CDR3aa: CASSHRGPEEQFF; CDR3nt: TGCGCCAGCAGCCATCGAGGCCCGGAAGAGCAGTTCTTC
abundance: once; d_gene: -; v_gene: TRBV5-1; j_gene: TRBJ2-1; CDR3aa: CASSIGQYNEQFF; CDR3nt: TGCGCCAGCAGCATAGGACAGTACAATGAGCAGTTCTTC
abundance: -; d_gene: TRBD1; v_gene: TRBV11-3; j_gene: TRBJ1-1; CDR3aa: CASSLDAGGTTFF; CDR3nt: TGTGCCAGCAGCTTAGATGCAGGGGGCACGACTTTCTTT
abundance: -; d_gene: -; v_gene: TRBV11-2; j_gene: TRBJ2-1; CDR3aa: CASSLVRNEQFF; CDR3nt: TGTGCCAGCAGCTTAGTACGGAATGAGCAGTTCTTC